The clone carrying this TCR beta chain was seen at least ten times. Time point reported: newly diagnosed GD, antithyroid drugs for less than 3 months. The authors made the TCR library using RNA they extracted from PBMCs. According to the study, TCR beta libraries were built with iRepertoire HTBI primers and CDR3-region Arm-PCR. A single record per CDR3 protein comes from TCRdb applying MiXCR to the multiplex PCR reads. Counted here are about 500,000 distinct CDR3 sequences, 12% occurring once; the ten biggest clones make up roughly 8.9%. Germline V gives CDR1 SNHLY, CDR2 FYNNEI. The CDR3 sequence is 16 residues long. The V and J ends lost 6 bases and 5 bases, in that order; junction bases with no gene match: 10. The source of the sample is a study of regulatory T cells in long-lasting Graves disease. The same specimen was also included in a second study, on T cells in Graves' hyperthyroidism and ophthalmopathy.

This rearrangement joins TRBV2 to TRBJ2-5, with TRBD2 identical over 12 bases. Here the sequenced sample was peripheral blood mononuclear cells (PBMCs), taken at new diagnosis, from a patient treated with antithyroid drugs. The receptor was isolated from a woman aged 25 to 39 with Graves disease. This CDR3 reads CASSGGLAGWEETQYF. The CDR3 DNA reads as TGTGCCAGCAGCGGAGGACTAGCGGGATGGGAGGAGACCCAGTACTTC. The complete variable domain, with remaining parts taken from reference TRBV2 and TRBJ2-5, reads EPEVTQTPSHQVTQMGQEVILRCVPISNHLYFYWYRQILGQKVEFLVSFYNNEISEKSEIFDDQFSVERPDGSNFTLKIRSTKLEDSAMYFCASSGGLAGWEETQYFGPGTRLLVL.